The entry below describes one T cell receptor beta chain. Its binding antigen is unknown. There are no base qualities to consult, and no much larger clone falls within one base. Distinct nucleotide sequences in the sample also encode this CDR3. These data come from a study of shared clonotypes between healthy human individuals (dated by TCRdb to the early 2020s). Broadly, across the study: A couple of women and a few men aged 18 to 49 years were included in the cohort. For each donor, three plates each were used for CD4 naive and CD4 memory, two plates were used for CD8 naive, and one plate was used for CD8 memory. To estimate repertoire size and how much clonotype sharing occurs between individuals, the study deeply sequenced the blood TCR repertoires of five healthy adults. Libraries were prepared and TCR repertoires were sequenced by different laboratories using diverse techniques, in order to increase sequencing depth and limit assay-specific biases. Leukapheresis yielded between about 0.9 and 10 billion PBMCs per donor.

Using the deep immunoSEQ assay, multiplex PCR amplified TCR CDR3 regions from genomic DNA. Extracted genomic DNA from each cell subset was distributed evenly across all wells of several immunoSEQ 96-well plates, and each plate was treated as a replicate. For sorted subsets, each replicate PCR was loaded with approximately 190 ng genomic DNA, equivalent to 30,000 or so T cell genomes. The purified libraries were quantified using a Qubit 3.0 fluorometer, sized with a Bioanalyzer 2100, and then quantified again using the KAPA Library Quantification kit. Each immunoSEQ 96-well plate was sequenced on its own single-read 150-cycle Illumina NextSeq 550 flow cell. Concerning the study's data processing: The immunoSEQ output contained only junctional sequences without quality scores, so filtering could not match that applied to full-length reads. To assign V/J genes and CDR3, sequences were annotated using PyIR, a Python wrapper for IgBLAST v1.9, with IMGT germline references. Reads were filtered out if the reads had weak V/J assignments (E-value above 1e-6), no CDR3, stop codons, out-of-frame junctions, or ambiguous translated residues. V3J clonotypes were defined by identical inferred V gene, J gene, and CDR3 amino acid sequence. Percentage overlap between repertoires was calculated by dividing the number of shared unique clonotypes by the size of the smaller repertoire. Repertoire richness was assessed with RTK rarefaction, the Chao1 estimator, and Recon v2.1 estimates of unobserved clonotypes. For all TCRbeta clonotypes obtained by the gDNA method from a few donors, generation probabilities were computed with OLGA. Imported from immuneACCESS, the table was reduced by TCRdb to in-frame sequences with V and J called. These copies leave out some clones; in studies compared against another copy, an unresolved V gene accounts for under half, and the cause of the remainder is not known. The V and J calls and clone size were taken over from that table, and D and trimming were inferred from the DNA. The sample table contains a few million clones; only one count was recorded for 85% to 95% of them. The leading ten clones occupy around 0.4% of the sample.

Relative to germline, V is missing 6 bases and J is missing 7 bases, with 5 bases of the junction outside any gene match. Per the germline V gene (reference sequence), DFQATT is the CDR1 and SNEGSKA is the CDR2. There are 11 amino acids in the CDR3, from cysteine to phenylalanine inclusive. The DNA shown is the 33-base CDR3, in frame from base 1. General conclusions and limits of the study: Across a handful of donors, around 5% of naive CD4, roughly 3.5% of naive CD8, about 2% of memory CD4, and about 0.4% of memory CD8 clonotypes were shared. Compared with non-shared clonotypes, clonotypes shared by all four sorted-subset donors had higher generation probabilities. Even with the large sequencing depth, rarefaction of the sorted-subset datasets indicated that sequencing was incomplete. Sampling was restricted to blood, and TCR repertoires in tissue are likely to differ from TCR repertoires in blood. Because the study included only a small number of donors, the genetic and exposure-history diversity represented was limited. Naive subsets generally had larger estimated clonotype richness than memory subsets did. Pairwise subsampling indicated that sequencing depth was expected to affect the degree of clonotype sharing among donors.

Healthy HIV-negative adults with no recently reported acute infections or vaccinations were included as donors. Only Caucasian adults living in Nashville, Tennessee, USA were represented among the donors. CD4+ T cells were enriched by magnetic negative selection, after which naive cells were positively selected on CD45RA and the negative fraction was taken as the memory subset. Blood was obtained by leukapheresis, after which PBMCs were separated by Ficoll-Histopaque density gradient centrifugation and cryopreserved in liquid nitrogen vapor phase. Analytical flow cytometry was used to check the purity and quantity of each magnetically sorted T cell population. Each sorted fraction had its genomic DNA isolated and then quantified by UV absorbance on a Nanodrop 2000c.

The sequence is built from TRBV20-1 and TRBJ2-7; 8 junctional bases match TRBD1. Material for sequencing was naive CD4+ T cells from PBMCs. The cell subset or site label here, explained by the study, means: CD45RA+ positively selected. The receptor was isolated from a young man in good health. Some clones in this sample may be carry-over from other donors' samples. The CDR3 sequence is CSATDREEQYF. The DNA sequence follows: TGCAGTGCAACGGACAGGGAGGAGCAGTACTTC.